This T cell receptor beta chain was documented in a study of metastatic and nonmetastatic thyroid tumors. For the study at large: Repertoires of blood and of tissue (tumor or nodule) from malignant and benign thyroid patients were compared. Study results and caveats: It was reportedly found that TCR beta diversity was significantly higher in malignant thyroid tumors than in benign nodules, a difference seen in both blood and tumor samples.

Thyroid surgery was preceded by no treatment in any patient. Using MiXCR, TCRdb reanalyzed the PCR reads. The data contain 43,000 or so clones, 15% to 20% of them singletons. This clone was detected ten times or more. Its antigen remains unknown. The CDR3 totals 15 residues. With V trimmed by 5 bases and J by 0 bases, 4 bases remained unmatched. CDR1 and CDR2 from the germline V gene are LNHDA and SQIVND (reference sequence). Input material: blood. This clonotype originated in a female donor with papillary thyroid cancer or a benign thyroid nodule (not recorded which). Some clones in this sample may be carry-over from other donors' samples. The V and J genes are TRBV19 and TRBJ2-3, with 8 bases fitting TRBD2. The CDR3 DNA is TGTGCCAGTAGTTTAGGCGGGAGGAGCACAGATACGCAGTATTTT. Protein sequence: CASSLGGRSTDTQYF.